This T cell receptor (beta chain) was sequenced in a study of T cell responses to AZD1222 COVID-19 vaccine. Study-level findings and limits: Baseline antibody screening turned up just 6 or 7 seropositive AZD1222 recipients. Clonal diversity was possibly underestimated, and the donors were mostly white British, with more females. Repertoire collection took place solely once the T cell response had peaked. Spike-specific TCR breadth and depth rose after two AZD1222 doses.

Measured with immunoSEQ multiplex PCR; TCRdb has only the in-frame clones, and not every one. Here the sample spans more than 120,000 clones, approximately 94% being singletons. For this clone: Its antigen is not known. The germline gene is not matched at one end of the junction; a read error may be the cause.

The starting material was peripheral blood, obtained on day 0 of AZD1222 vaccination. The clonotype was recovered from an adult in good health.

The CDR3 nucleotides are TGTGCCAGCGGTGACCATATAAATGAGCAGTTCTTC. The encoded protein is CASGDHINEQFF. The V call is TRBV6-1, the J call TRBJ2-1; D is undetermined. Looked up from germline, CDR1 is MNHNS and CDR2 is SASEGT. The CDR3 runs to 12 residues.